This T cell receptor beta chain derives from a study of T cell responses to AZD1222 COVID-19 vaccine. Whole-study results and caveats: The study reported that nearly half of spike-specific TCRs target unmutated variant regions. Clonal diversity was possibly underestimated, and the donors were mostly white British, with more females.

The repertoire was sequenced with immunoSEQ multiplex PCR; TCRdb's copy has only in-frame clones and lacks some. This sample has roughly 120,000 clones, with 80% to 95% found just once. This clone appeared once. Its antigen is not known. V lost 6 bases and J 15 bases, leaving 17 bases between the germline ends. Germline V gives CDR1 DFQATT, CDR2 SNEGSKA (reference sequence). The CDR3 has 11 amino acids. The sequencing here drew on peripheral blood, taken on day 0 of AZD1222 vaccination. The genes are TRBV20-1 and TRBJ2-2, with D possibly being TRBD2 (5 bases). This clonotype was sampled from an adult in good health. The CDR3: CSARTGIGLFF. CDR3 DNA sequence: TGCAGTGCGAGGACTGGGATAGGGTTGTTTTTT.